This TCR beta chain is drawn from a study of identical twins. TCRdb passed the 5' RACE reads through MiXCR, listing each CDR3 protein once. Among 1.5 million to 2 million distinct CDR3 sequences, roughly 35% were seen once, and the ten largest hold around 0.3%. V dropped 0 bases and J dropped 1 base, with 12 bases sitting between them. This CDR3 contains 16 residues. Germline CDR1 is SGHDN and CDR2 is FVKESK. Notes on this clonotype: Its antigen remains unknown.

General study points: Conclusions came from cross-sectional statistical analysis, not from following the same donors. In cord blood, abundant beta clonotypes had fewer insertions; memory showed no trend. Partly confounded zero-insertion analyses could result from invariant MAIT and iNKT cells. Monozygotic twin pairs showed more out-of-frame TCR alpha sharing than models estimated.

V and J are TRBV14 and TRBJ1-2, with D maybe TRBD1 (6 bases). The sequence derives from a newborn girl in good health. Material: cord blood. For the CDR3, the DNA is TGTGCCAGCAGCCAAGATGCAGGGGCCCTTAACTATGGCTACACCTTC. Residues: CASSQDAGALNYGYTF.